The rows below give T cell receptor beta chains drawn from one sample of a study of blood T cell repertoires in COVID-19. Sequenced by immunoSEQ multiplex PCR; TCRdb stores in-frame clones only, minus some. The table has under 30,000 clones, roughly 89% seen once. Sequencing was carried out using peripheral blood. These receptors were collected from a human donor in a cohort sampled during active COVID-19. Each CDR3 is given with its conserved first and last residue. D genes are given only for firm matches. Expanded clones are given a class, and other clones once, few, many or no size at all.

.	TRBJ2-7	15	TRBV19	.	CASSSESRAAVEQYF	TGTGCCAGTAGTAGCGAAAGTCGAGCGGCCGTGGAGCAGTACTTC
.	TRBJ1-2	13	TRBV12-3/TRBV12-4	.	CASTLQESYGYTF	TGTGCCAGCACCCTACAGGAGAGCTATGGCTACACCTTC
.	TRBJ1-3	15	TRBV3-1/TRBV3-2	.	CASSQDLLSGNTIYF	TGTGCCAGCAGCCAAGACCTACTCTCTGGAAACACCATATATTTT
.	TRBJ1-3	12	TRBV12-3/TRBV12-4	.	CASSFAGDTIYF	TGTGCCAGCAGTTTTGCGGGGGACACCATATATTTT
.	TRBJ2-5	15	TRBV5-1	.	CASSRVRGQEETQYF	TGCGCCAGCAGCCGCGTTCGAGGGCAGGAGGAGACCCAGTACTTC
.	TRBJ1-1	13	TRBV3-1/TRBV3-2	.	CASSQLQGAEAFF	TGTGCCAGCAGCCAGCTACAGGGAGCTGAAGCTTTCTTT
TRBD2	TRBJ2-1	16	TRBV7-2	once	CASSLGGTSAKNEQFF	TGTGCCAGCAGCTTAGGCGGGACTAGCGCTAAAAATGAGCAGTTCTTC
.	TRBJ2-6	15	TRBV18	.	CASSPGSSGANVLTF	TGTGCCAGCTCACCTGGCAGCTCTGGGGCCAACGTCCTGACTTTC
.	TRBJ1-1	14	TRBV14	once	CASSQDFGGPEAFF	TGTGCCAGCAGCCAAGATTTCGGGGGACCTGAAGCTTTCTTT
TRBD1	TRBJ1-6	18	TRBV30	once	CAPRSTGVHLLNNSPLHF	TGTGCCCCAAGATCTACAGGGGTTCACCTCCTTAATAATTCACCCCTCCACTTT
TRBD1	TRBJ1-4	12	TRBV5-1	.	CASQGAGEKLFF	TGCGCCAGCCAGGGGGCAGGGGAAAAACTGTTTTTT
TRBD1	TRBJ2-5	15	TRBV12-5	.	CASGSGQGVFETQYF	TGTGCTAGTGGTTCTGGACAGGGGGTCTTTGAGACCCAGTACTTC
TRBD2	TRBJ2-7	14	TRBV10-3	.	CAISEGLAGSEQYF	TGTGCCATCAGTGAAGGACTAGCGGGGTCGGAGCAGTACTTC
.	TRBJ2-3	13	TRBV5-1	.	CASSSYSPDTQYF	TGCGCCAGCAGCTCCTACTCTCCAGATACGCAGTATTTT
.	TRBJ2-1	15	TRBV29-1	.	CSVEGVQGSYNEQFF	TGCAGCGTTGAAGGGGTACAGGGCTCCTACAATGAGCAGTTCTTC
.	TRBJ1-2	14	TRBV4-1	few	CASSQQGYVLSYTF	TGCGCCAGCAGCCAACAGGGTTATGTTTTAAGCTACACCTTC
.	TRBJ1-6	15	TRBV2	.	CASSDPGEGYSPLHF	TGTGCCAGCAGTGACCCGGGCGAGGGTTATTCACCCCTCCACTTT
.	TRBJ2-7	15	TRBV18	.	CASSPQQVTNYEQYF	TGTGCCAGCTCACCACAACAGGTTACTAACTACGAGCAGTACTTC
TRBD2	TRBJ2-5	14	TRBV2	.	CAIGTSGYQETQYF	TGTGCCATTGGGACTAGCGGATATCAAGAGACCCAGTACTTC
TRBD1	TRBJ2-7	14	TRBV7-9	.	CASSLEAGGDEQYF	TGTGCCAGCAGCCTCGAGGCAGGGGGTGACGAGCAGTACTTC
.	TRBJ1-1	15	TRBV28	.	CASTSGGLPNTEAFF	TGTGCCAGCACCTCGGGGGGACTACCGAACACTGAAGCTTTCTTT
.	TRBJ1-2	13	TRBV6-5	.	CASSYEESYGYTF	TGTGCCAGCAGTTACGAGGAAAGCTATGGCTACACCTTC
.	TRBJ1-1	13	TRBV6-5	.	CASRTTGLAEAFF	TGTGCCAGCCGTACCACAGGGCTAGCTGAAGCTTTCTTT
TRBD1	TRBJ2-4	14	TRBV5-1	.	CASSLTGTENIQYF	TGCGCCAGCAGCTTAACCGGGACAGAAAACATTCAGTACTTC
.	TRBJ2-1	17	TRBV18	.	CASSRLAGGVTYNEQFF	TGTGCCAGCTCCCGACTCGCCGGGGGTGTTACCTACAATGAGCAGTTCTTC
TRBD1	TRBJ2-7	13	TRBV18	.	CASSRGQDYEQYF	TGTGCCAGCTCACGCGGACAGGACTACGAGCAGTACTTC
.	TRBJ1-5	14	TRBV10-3	.	CAISEGGSNQPQHF	TGTGCCATCAGTGAGGGCGGTAGCAATCAGCCCCAGCATTTT
.	TRBJ1-2	11	TRBV20-1	.	CSATGLEGYTF	TGCAGTGCTACAGGGCTGGAGGGCTACACCTTC
TRBD1	TRBJ2-1	15	TRBV5-1	.	CASETGATTYNEQFF	TGCGCCAGCGAGACAGGGGCGACAACCTACAATGAGCAGTTCTTC
TRBD2	TRBJ2-7	15	TRBV3-1/TRBV3-2	.	CASSQEALAGDEQYF	TGTGCCAGCAGCCAAGAGGCTCTAGCGGGAGACGAGCAGTACTTC
TRBD1	TRBJ1-5	16	TRBV19	once	CASGAPGQGTRQPQHF	TGTGCCAGTGGTGCTCCGGGACAGGGGACGCGCCAGCCCCAGCATTTT
.	TRBJ1-6	16	TRBV5-1	.	CASSLGVSSYNSPLHF	TGCGCCAGCAGCTTGGGTGTTAGCTCCTATAATTCACCCCTCCACTTT
.	TRBJ1-1	11	TRBV20-1	.	CSATFYTEAFF	TGCAGTGCTACATTTTACACTGAAGCTTTCTTT
TRBD1	TRBJ2-3	15	TRBV3-1/TRBV3-2	.	CASSPYRGGTDTQYF	TGTGCCAGCAGCCCGTACAGGGGTGGAACAGATACGCAGTATTTT
.	TRBJ1-1	16	TRBV5-1	.	CASSLAGSAVNTEAFF	TGCGCCAGCAGCTTGGCCGGATCAGCGGTGAACACTGAAGCTTTCTTT
.	TRBJ1-4	12	TRBV6-1	.	CASSEFLEKLFF	TGTGCCAGCAGTGAATTTCTTGAAAAACTGTTTTTT
.	TRBJ2-3	14	TRBV14	.	CASSKTNTPDTQYF	TGTGCCAGCAGCAAAACCAACACCCCAGATACGCAGTATTTT
TRBD1	TRBJ2-2	16	TRBV7-9	.	CASSLLTGGNTGELFF	TGTGCCAGCAGCTTACTAACAGGGGGGAACACCGGGGAGCTGTTTTTT
.	TRBJ1-5	13	TRBV19	.	CASSIRVAQPQHF	TGTGCCAGTAGTATCAGGGTGGCTCAGCCCCAGCATTTT
.	TRBJ1-1	13	TRBV5-8	.	CASSRRGGTEAFF	TGTGCCAGCAGCCGGAGGGGGGGCACTGAAGCTTTCTTT
.	TRBJ2-7	15	TRBV7-9	once	CASSLKQGISYEQYF	TGTGCCAGCAGCTTAAAACAGGGCATCTCCTACGAGCAGTACTTC
.	TRBJ2-7	15	TRBV6-5	.	CASSYSVGGAYEQYF	TGTGCCAGCAGTTACAGTGTCGGCGGGGCCTACGAGCAGTACTTC